A single sample gave rise to the 11 T cell receptor beta chains below, sequenced in a study of patients and donors after allogeneic stem cell transplantation (dated by TCRdb to the early 2020s). The receptor library was made with RT-PCR. This sample was sequenced with a NextSeq 550. TCRdb reprocessing: public reads trimmed at Q25 with fastp, clones called with MiXCR, in-frame beta chains kept. Each entry merges the rows of one CDR3 protein and shows their most common DNA and genes. This sample comprises hundreds of thousands of distinct CDR3 sequences, roughly 16% of them detected only once. 7.2% of the sample belongs to the ten largest clones. Sequencing input: blood, either unsorted or a sorted T cell fraction (not recorded which). Every receptor here comes from a human donor who was either an allogeneic HSCT recipient or a stem cell or donor lymphocyte infusion donor (not recorded which). It is not recorded whose cells these are; they may come from a transplant donor.

CDR3 sequence (DNA): TGCGCCAGCAGCGTCCGGGACAGGGATCGAGGCTACACCTTC. Amino acid sequence: CASSVRDRDRGYTF. The V gene is TRBV5-1, the J gene TRBJ1-2; 9 bases are a match to TRBD1. Looked up from germline, CDR1 is SGHRS and CDR2 is YFSETQ. This CDR3 is 14 amino acids long. The trim removed 4 bases at V and 8 bases at J, leaving 9 bases unmatched.

V is TRBV14 and J is TRBJ1-3; 11 positions match TRBD1. CDR3 length equals 16 residues. The germline V gene has CDR1 SGHDN and CDR2 FVKESK. The V segment lost 3 bases and the J segment 2 bases; nucleotides outside the gene matches: 3. CDR3 sequence: CASSHPGQGAGNTIYF. CDR3 bases: TGTGCCAGCAGCCATCCGGGACAGGGGGCTGGAAACACCATATATTTT.

There are a few counts of this clonotype. The rearrangement joins TRBV7-8 to TRBJ2-7, with a tentative D call TRBD2 (5 bases). The V gene's germline CDR1 is SGHVS and CDR2 FQNEAQ. The CDR3 extends over 15 amino acids. Trimming removed 3 bases from V and 3 bases from J, with 15 bases in between. Here the CDR3 reads CASSLATSVVYEQYF. In DNA, the CDR3 is TGTGCCAGCAGCTTGGCCACTAGTGTGGTCTACGAGCAGTACTTC.

This clonotype was seen a handful of times. As DNA, the CDR3 is TGTGCCAGCAGCGCACAGGGGGCGCGTAATTCACCCCTCCACTTT. As protein: CASSAQGARNSPLHF. The rearrangement uses TRBV7-2 and TRBJ1-6; 9 nucleotides agree with TRBD1. V shed 5 bases and J 6 bases; nucleotides not matched to a gene: 5. The length of the CDR3 is 15 residues. Germline CDR1 reads SGHTA; CDR2 reads FQGNSA. The full variable domain, rest sourced from reference TRBV7-2 and TRBJ1-6, is GAGVSQSPSNKVTEKGKDVELRCDPISGHTALYWYRQSLGQGLEFLIYFQGNSAPDKSGLPSDRFSAERTGGSVSTLTIQRTQQEDSAVYLCASSAQGARNSPLHFGNGTRLTVT.

The chain uses TRBV23-1 and TRBJ1-5; TRBD1 agrees at 7 bases. TRBV23-1 belongs to the ORF category, with a function that is uncertain. The CDR3 covers 14 residues. The V and J ends lost 2 bases and 6 bases, in that order; junction bases with no gene match: 4. In DNA form, the CDR3 reads TGCGCCAGCAGTCAAAAACAGGGGACTCAGCCCCAGCATTTT. Its protein product is CASSQKQGTQPQHF.

This chain uses TRBV7-6 with TRBJ2-1; 9 nucleotides match TRBD2. Per the germline V gene, CDR1 is SGHVS and CDR2 is FNYEAQ. The CDR3 runs to 15 residues. The junction had 11 bases not matched to a gene; V was cut back by 5 bases and J by 9 bases. The CDR3 DNA reads TGTGCCAGCAGCCCCGGGACTAGCTCTAATGTTGAGCAGTTCTTC. Amino acids: CASSPGTSSNVEQFF.

This clonotype was counted only a few times. The J gene is TRBJ2-3, the V gene TRBV6-1; no definite D call. This CDR3 has 15 amino acids. Germline lookup yields CDR1 MNHNS and CDR2 SASEGT. Trimming pared 6 bases from V and 3 bases from J, leaving 16 bases between. For the CDR3, the DNA is TGTGCCAGCAGGGCGGACGTTATTGGTACAGATACGCAGTATTTT. This gives the protein CASRADVIGTDTQYF.

This clonotype appeared a few times. The CDR3 nucleotides read TGTGCCAGCAGCTTACGGCAGAAGGGCGAGCAGTACTTC. It encodes CASSLRQKGEQYF. V gene TRBV7-8 combines with J gene TRBJ2-7; no clear D gene. Per germline, CDR1 SGHVS and CDR2 FQNEAQ. Trimming removed 2 bases at V and 6 bases at J, with 11 bases between. The CDR3 runs 13 residues.

CDR3 bases: TGTGCCAGCAGTCAGATGGGAGGCTACACCTTC. Its protein is CASSQMGGYTF. The V gene is TRBV5-6, the J gene TRBJ1-2; D not resolved. Germline V gene data show CDR1 as SGHDT and CDR2 as YYEEEE. Trimming stripped 5 bases from V and 8 bases from J, with 10 bases between. The CDR3 covers 11 residues.

The chain couples TRBV29-1 to TRBJ2-7; 7 bases fit TRBD1. The germline V gene has CDR1 SQVTM and CDR2 ANQGSEA. The CDR3 totals 12 residues. V shed 3 bases and J 5 bases; nucleotides not matched to a gene: 4. As DNA, the CDR3 is TGCAGCGTTGACGACAGGGTGAACGAGCAGTACTTC. This encodes CSVDDRVNEQYF.

This rearrangement joins TRBV19 to TRBJ2-2; D unresolved. V was shortened by 0 bases and J by 1 base, with 6 bases between the two germline ends. There are 15 residues in the CDR3. Germline CDR1 is LNHDA and CDR2 is SQIVND (reference sequence). CDR3 bases: TGTGCCAGTAGTATAGAGCAGCGGAACACCGGGGAGCTGTTTTTT. Translation: CASSIEQRNTGELFF.